This TCR beta chain was found in a study of T cell repertoires in ileal Crohn's disease. The CDR3 totals 14 residues. Germline V gene data show CDR1 as SGHRS and CDR2 as YFSETQ. V shed 0 bases and J shed 7 bases, with 11 bases lying between them. Sequenced by immunoSEQ multiplex PCR; TCRdb stores in-frame clones only, minus some. Among roughly 13,000 clones listed, about 85% were seen once. The source material was ileal tissue. The chain is built from TRBV5-1 and TRBJ1-5; D may be TRBD1 (5 bases). This receptor was obtained from an adult with Crohn's disease. In DNA, the CDR3 is TGCGCCAGCAGCTTGGCCCACGGGGGGCAGCCCCAGCATTTT. It codes for CASSLAHGGQPQHF. The variable domain in full, with the rest retrieved from reference TRBV5-1 and TRBJ1-5, is KAGVTQTPRYLIKTRGQQVTLSCSPISGHRSVSWYQQTPGQGLQFLFEYFSETQRNKGNFPGRFSGRQFSNSRSEMNVSTLELGDSALYLCASSLAHGGQPQHFGDGTRLSIL.